Listed below are T cell receptor beta chains from one sample, sequenced in a study of T cell responses to AZD1222 COVID-19 vaccine. Profiled with immunoSEQ multiplex PCR; TCRdb holds only in-frame clones, not every one. The sample records more than 80,000 clones, about nine tenths being singletons. This specimen was peripheral blood, taken 28 days after the second AZD1222 dose. Source of these receptors: an adult who received the AZD1222 COVID-19 vaccine. Each CDR3 is given with its conserved first and last residue. The D gene is left open where the match is weak. The size of a clone is reported for some rows only, either as once, few or many, or as a class for expanded clones.

D: .; J: TRBJ1-4; size: .; V: TRBV20-1; DNA: TGCAGTGCTAGACCGGGGGAAAAACTGTTTTTT; CDR3: CSARPGEKLFF
D: .; J: TRBJ1-6; size: once; V: TRBV5-1; DNA: TGCGCCAGCAGCTTGGGCCCAGCTGGTTCACCCCTCCACTTT; CDR3: CASSLGPAGSPLHF
D: .; J: TRBJ2-5; size: .; V: TRBV7-8; DNA: TGTGCCAGCAGCTTGGTATCTAAAGAGACCCAGTACTTC; CDR3: CASSLVSKETQYF
D: .; J: TRBJ2-7; size: .; V: TRBV19; DNA: TGTGCCAGTACCCAGGGGCTCGAGCAGTACTTC; CDR3: CASTQGLEQYF
D: .; J: TRBJ1-3; size: .; V: TRBV7-9; DNA: TGTGCCAGCAGCTTGAGGGAGGGAAACACCATATATTTT; CDR3: CASSLREGNTIYF
D: TRBD1; J: TRBJ2-3; size: .; V: TRBV7-2; DNA: TGTGCCAGCAGCGAAACAGGGGGAAGCTCAGATACGCAGTATTTT; CDR3: CASSETGGSSDTQYF
D: .; J: TRBJ1-2; size: .; V: TRBV18; DNA: TGTGCCAGCTCACCGCGTGGAAACTATGGCTACACCTTC; CDR3: CASSPRGNYGYTF
D: TRBD1; J: TRBJ1-5; size: .; V: TRBV19; DNA: TGTGCCAGTAGTAGAACGACAGGGGGGAGCAATCAGCCCCAGCATTTT; CDR3: CASSRTTGGSNQPQHF
D: .; J: TRBJ1-2; size: .; V: TRBV7-2; DNA: TGTGCCAGCAGCCCCGACAGCTTCTATGGCTACACCTTC; CDR3: CASSPDSFYGYTF
D: .; J: TRBJ1-1; size: .; V: TRBV13; DNA: TGTGCCAGCAGCCCCGGAGACGGGGAACCTGAAGCTTTCTTT; CDR3: CASSPGDGEPEAFF
D: .; J: TRBJ1-1; size: few; V: TRBV27; DNA: TGTGCCAGCAGTTTCGGCAGCCCCGGGAGCACTGAAGCTTTCTTT; CDR3: CASSFGSPGSTEAFF
D: .; J: TRBJ2-5; size: .; V: TRBV5-8; DNA: TGTGCCAGCAGCTTGGGACGGGAGACCCAGTACTTC; CDR3: CASSLGRETQYF
D: .; J: TRBJ1-2; size: .; V: TRBV6-5; DNA: TGTGCCAGCAGTTACTCGCTCCGGGGCCGCTCCTATGGCTACACCTTC; CDR3: CASSYSLRGRSYGYTF